This TCR beta chain comes out of a study of blood T cell repertoires in COVID-19. The overall study: Acute and convalescent COVID-19 samples came from the United States, Italy and Spain. The cDNA or gDNA used as material had been derived from T cells, B-cell-depleted T cells, or PBMCs.

The CDR3 is made up of 16 amino acids. Trimming took 0 bases from V and 7 from J; bases not matched to a gene: 9. Germline V gives CDR1 LNHDA, CDR2 SQIVND (reference sequence). Original processing notes: Reference gene primer amplification yielded estimated nucleated cell counts. The protocol was immunoSEQ multiplex PCR, while the TCRdb copy is restricted to in-frame clones and leaves out a portion. V and J calls plus clone size are reproduced from that table; the DNA served to infer D and trimming. This sample has roughly 260,000 clones, with less than 85% found just once. The material sequenced was peripheral blood. The V call is TRBV19, the J call TRBJ1-5; 7 bases agree with TRBD1. The receptor's source is a woman older than 75 with active or convalescent COVID-19. The CDR3 DNA sequence: TGTGCCAGTAGTATAGATTTGAGGGGGCAGAGACAGCCCCAGCATTTT. Its protein is CASSIDLRGQRQPQHF.